Sequencing of this T cell receptor beta chain was carried out in a study of blood T cell repertoires in COVID-19. About the study: The origin of the acute and convalescent COVID-19 samples was the United States, Italy and Spain.

The CDR3 consists of 14 residues. With 9 bases clipped from V and 8 bases from J, the junction kept 12 bases outside the gene matches. CDR1 is MNHEY, CDR2 SMNVEV, per germline (reference sequence). Here immunoSEQ multiplex PCR was the method, and the copy in TCRdb shows in-frame clones only, minus some. The sample contains 25,000 to 30,000 clones, 80% to 90% of which appear only once. The chain combines TRBV27 with TRBJ1-1; 10 bases are shared with TRBD1. The sample was peripheral blood. This TCR was recovered from a human donor in a cohort sampled during active COVID-19. The DNA of the CDR3 is TGTGCCAGTTCCCGGGACAGGGGCCGTTTGGAAGCTTTCTTT. Protein: CASSRDRGRLEAFF.